The rows below give T cell receptor beta chains drawn from one sample of a study of identical twins. A single record per CDR3 protein comes from TCRdb applying MiXCR to the 5' RACE reads. The data show roughly 470,000 distinct CDR3 sequences, more than 13% seen once. These same records also appear under a second study, on yellow fever vaccine responses in identical twins.

Material for sequencing was CD4+ T cells sorted from blood. These receptors came from a woman aged 18 to 35 in good health. Both conserved end residues are part of each CDR3. A D gene is named only where the DNA matches it firmly. Size is omitted from some rows. Given values are once, few, many or a class for expanded clones.

TRBJ2-1	.	TRBD2	TRBV20-1	CSARRASGGPSSYNEQFF	TGCAGTGCTAGGCGGGCTAGCGGGGGTCCCAGCTCCTACAATGAGCAGTTCTTC
TRBJ2-3	many	.	TRBV5-1	CASSLALITDTQYF	TGCGCCAGCAGCTTGGCCTTGATCACAGATACGCAGTATTTT
TRBJ1-2	.	TRBD1	TRBV7-9	CASSQGGTGGNYGYTF	TGTGCCAGCAGCCAAGGCGGGACAGGGGGGAACTATGGCTACACCTTC
TRBJ2-7	.	.	TRBV2	CASSAHQGSNYEQYF	TGTGCCAGCAGTGCCCACCAGGGATCAAACTACGAGCAGTACTTC
TRBJ1-5	few	.	TRBV18	CASSPAGEGNQPQHF	TGTGCCAGCTCACCGGCAGGGGAAGGCAATCAGCCCCAGCATTTT
TRBJ2-7	few	TRBD2	TRBV6-5	CASSYWPSGGPQIYEQYF	TGTGCCAGCAGTTACTGGCCTAGCGGGGGTCCCCAAATCTACGAGCAGTACTTC
TRBJ2-1	.	.	TRBV5-6	CASSFGESEQFF	TGTGCCAGCAGCTTTGGAGAAAGTGAGCAGTTCTTC
TRBJ2-5	.	TRBD1	TRBV28	CASSRWVEAGGAETQYF	TGTGCCAGCAGCCGCTGGGTTGAGGCAGGGGGCGCAGAGACCCAGTACTTC
TRBJ1-5	.	.	TRBV20-1	CSAQTLGVRQPQHF	TGCAGTGCGCAGACTCTCGGGGTTCGACAGCCCCAGCATTTT
TRBJ2-7	.	.	TRBV18	CASSLGATEQYF	TGTGCCAGCTCACTAGGGGCCACCGAGCAGTACTTC
TRBJ2-2	many	TRBD1	TRBV2	CASSETGGNLAAGELFF	TGTGCCAGCAGTGAAACAGGGGGAAATTTAGCCGCAGGGGAGCTGTTTTTT
TRBJ1-2	many	.	TRBV7-8	CASSPRDLNYGYTF	TGTGCCAGCAGCCCAAGGGACCTTAACTATGGCTACACCTTC
TRBJ2-3	.	.	TRBV10-3	CATESPGAGDTQYF	TGTGCCACCGAGTCCCCGGGGGCGGGGGATACGCAGTATTTT
TRBJ2-3	.	.	TRBV5-1	CASSLGLIDTQYF	TGCGCCAGCAGCTTGGGACTTATAGATACGCAGTATTTT
TRBJ2-1	.	TRBD1	TRBV19	CASSIVGQGAYNEQFF	TGTGCCAGTAGTATAGTTGGACAGGGGGCTTACAATGAGCAGTTCTTC
TRBJ2-3	few	.	TRBV20-1	CSALDRTPSTDTQYF	TGCAGTGCCCTCGACAGGACCCCTAGCACAGATACGCAGTATTTT
TRBJ2-5	.	.	TRBV19	CASSIPGKGHQETQYF	TGTGCCAGTAGTATCCCAGGGAAAGGGCACCAAGAGACCCAGTACTTC
TRBJ2-2	.	TRBD2	TRBV30	CAYSGGESYGELFF	TGTGCTTACAGCGGGGGGGAATCGTACGGGGAGCTGTTTTTT